The following is a T cell receptor (beta chain) sequence with its context. The V and J ends lost 3 bases and 8 bases, in that order; junction bases with no gene match: 10. Germline lookup yields CDR1 SGHDT and CDR2 YYEEEE. The CDR3 runs 15 residues. The sample comes from a study of T cell clones after liver transplantation. Data came from immunoSEQ multiplex PCR; TCRdb stores just in-frame clones and leaves some out. This table holds more than 95,000 clones, approximately 90% found once. The sequence derives from a human patient who received a liver transplant. Some T cells may have originated in the graft donor. The rearrangement links TRBV5-6 to TRBJ1-2, with 10 positions matching TRBD1. Sequencing was performed on CD4+ T cells from blood, taken 12 months after liver transplant. The CDR3 nucleotides read TGTGCCAGCAGCTCTCGGACAGGGGGGTTTAAGGGCTACACCTTC. This encodes CASSSRTGGFKGYTF.